The next 18 T cell receptor beta chains were all read from a single sample in a study of T cell changes during pregnancy in multiple sclerosis. Repertoires were generated with immunoSEQ multiplex PCR, while TCRdb's copy carries only in-frame clones and drops some. The data hold about 28,000 clones, with about 88% observed a single time. The starting material was CD4+ T cells from peripheral blood mononuclear cells, obtained in the second trimester of pregnancy. These TCRs come from a female donor with multiple sclerosis, enrolled in a pregnancy study.

This chain joins TRBV6-5 and TRBJ1-6, with D perhaps matching TRBD1 (5 bases). This CDR3 contains 14 residues. The germline V gene encodes CDR1 MNHEY and CDR2 SVGAGI. V lost 2 bases and J lost 8, with 10 bases in between. The CDR3 region is CASSYGARDSPLHF. The DNA of the CDR3 is TGTGCCAGCAGTTACGGGGCTAGGGATTCACCCCTCCACTTT.

V usage is TRBV30 and J usage is TRBJ1-1; TRBD1 agrees at 9 bases. Germline V gives CDR1 GTSNPN, CDR2 SVGIG (reference sequence). V shed 8 bases, J shed 0 bases, and the junction held 10 bases outside the gene matches. The CDR3 contains 15 residues. CDR3 residues: CARGQGTTLNTEAFF. In DNA, the CDR3 is TGTGCCCGAGGACAGGGGACTACCCTGAACACTGAAGCTTTCTTT.

This clone is a singleton in its sample. The chain employs TRBV5-1 and TRBJ2-3; 8 bases map to TRBD2. This CDR3 has 15 residues. CDR1 SGHRS and CDR2 YFSETQ come from the germline V gene. J was trimmed by 4 bases and V by 1 base; bases with no gene match: 5. CDR3 DNA sequence: TGCGCCAGCAGCTTGAACGCGGGGGGAGCAGATACGCAGTATTTT. Its protein product is CASSLNAGGADTQYF.

The chain links TRBV7-9 to TRBJ1-1; 8 nucleotides match TRBD1. Germline V CDR1 and CDR2: SEHNR, FQNEAQ (reference sequence). This CDR3 is 15 amino acids long. The ends lost 6 bases at V and 5 bases at J; junction bases unmatched: 11. CDR3 nucleotides: TGTGCCAGCAGACCCAACACAGGGGGGGAGACTGAAGCTTTCTTT. It encodes CASRPNTGGETEAFF.

The gene calls are TRBV7-9 and TRBJ2-5; possible D gene TRBD1, 5 bases. Germline CDR1 SEHNR, CDR2 FQNEAQ (reference sequence). The germline V and J ends were trimmed by 4 bases and 5 bases, with 8 bases remaining between them. This CDR3 region has 12 residues. The CDR3 DNA sequence: TGTGCCAGCAGCTCCTACAGGGAGACCCAGTACTTC. This codes for CASSSYRETQYF.

The rearrangement uses TRBV5-1 and TRBJ2-2, with a possible D match to TRBD1 (6 bases). V was trimmed by 4 bases and J by 4 bases, leaving 14 bases between them. The V gene's germline CDR1 is SGHRS and CDR2 YFSETQ. The CDR3 consists of 15 residues. The CDR3 region is CASSPKGHTTGELFF. CDR3 sequence (DNA): TGCGCCAGCAGCCCTAAGGGACACACCACCGGGGAGCTGTTTTTT.

The J gene is TRBJ2-3, the V gene TRBV7-2, with TRBD2 identical over 9 bases. Germline V gene lookup returns CDR1 SGHTA and CDR2 FQGNSA. The CDR3 is 17 amino acids. V gave up 0 bases and J gave up 5 bases; unmatched junction bases: 9. The CDR3 region has the DNA TGTGCCAGCAGCTTAGCGCTACGGGCGGGGGGGCAAGATACGCAGTATTTT. Protein: CASSLALRAGGQDTQYF.

The chain carries TRBV14 and TRBJ1-2; maybe TRBD1 (5 bases). The CDR3 is 14 amino acids. V was clipped by 0 bases and J by 7 bases, with 12 bases between them. Germline-derived CDR1 and CDR2 are SGHDN and FVKESK. CDR3 sequence: CASSQDWTSGGYTF. The CDR3 DNA sequence: TGTGCCAGCAGCCAAGACTGGACATCGGGTGGCTACACCTTC. The full variable domain, completed using reference TRBV14 and TRBJ1-2, is EAGVTQFPSHSVIEKGQTVTLRCDPISGHDNLYWYRRVMGKEIKFLLHFVKESKQDESGMPNNRFLAERTGGTYSTLKVQPAELEDSGVYFCASSQDWTSGGYTFGSGTRLTVV.

The chain couples TRBV7-9 to TRBJ2-5, with D tentatively TRBD1 (6 bases). V was trimmed by 8 bases and J by 6 bases, leaving 19 bases between them. CDR1 and CDR2 from the germline V gene are SEHNR and FQNEAQ (reference sequence). CDR3 length equals 14 residues. The CDR3 coding sequence is TGTGCCAGCGATAAAATACAGGGAATCCAGACCCAGTACTTC. It yields the protein CASDKIQGIQTQYF.

This clone was detected a few times. The V call is TRBV7-3, the J call TRBJ1-2; the match to TRBD1 covers 11 bases. Losses at the gene ends were 0 bases for V and 4 bases for J; bases not matched to a gene: 1. This CDR3 is 15 amino acids long. Germline assignment: CDR1 SGHTA and CDR2 FQGTGA. CDR3 sequence: CASSLTGQGGYGYTF. For the CDR3, the DNA is TGTGCCAGCAGCTTAACGGGACAGGGGGGCTATGGCTACACCTTC.

Only one count was recorded for this clone. The CDR3 loop reads CASSVASGGHQETQYF. For the CDR3, the DNA is TGTGCCAGCAGCGTGGCTAGCGGGGGGCACCAAGAGACCCAGTACTTC. The rearrangement uses TRBV9 and TRBJ2-5, with TRBD2 identical over 11 bases. CDR1 and CDR2 from the germline V gene are SGDLS and YYNGEE. V trimming: 2 bases; J trimming: 0 bases; junction bases outside the gene matches: 3. The CDR3 is made up of 16 amino acids.

The rearrangement links TRBV14 to TRBJ2-3; the D gene is possibly TRBD2 (7 bases). Germline-derived CDR1 and CDR2 are SGHDN and FVKESK. There are 18 residues in the CDR3. V lost 3 bases, J lost 2 bases, and 21 bases lay in between. In DNA form, the CDR3 reads TGTGCCAGCAGCCATTTTAAGGGGGGGCCTCAGGTCACAGATACGCAGTATTTT. Protein: CASSHFKGGPQVTDTQYF.

The gene calls are TRBV5-1 and TRBJ2-7; 7 nucleotides line up with TRBD2. Trimming removed 0 bases from V and 6 bases from J; junction bases left unmatched: 12. This CDR3 contains 16 residues. Germline V gene sequence: CDR1 SGHRS, CDR2 YFSETQ. This chain's CDR3 is CASSLVTGTTFSEQYF. CDR3 coding DNA: TGCGCCAGCAGCTTGGTTACCGGGACTACATTCTCCGAGCAGTACTTC.

The CDR3, as DNA: TGTGCCAGCAGCGAGGCGGGGGGGCTTAAGACCCAGTACTTC. Its protein is CASSEAGGLKTQYF. This rearrangement joins TRBV5-4 to TRBJ2-5; 9 nucleotides agree with TRBD2. Unmatched junction bases numbered 7, after V lost 4 bases and J lost 6 bases. The CDR3 length is 14 residues. Germline values: CDR1 SGHNT, CDR2 YYREEE (reference sequence).

The chain uses TRBV4-3 and TRBJ2-5; 13 nucleotides agree with TRBD2. The CDR3 loop spans 18 amino acids. With V trimmed by 3 bases and J by 0 bases, 7 bases remained unmatched. CDR1 is LGHNA and CDR2 is YSLEER in the germline V gene. The CDR3 protein is CASSQQPGLAGYQETQYF. DNA for the CDR3: TGCGCCAGCAGCCAGCAGCCGGGACTAGCGGGGTACCAAGAGACCCAGTACTTC.

The CDR3 bases are TGTGCCAGCAGTTTAAGAGGCGGACAGGGGGTTAGACTCAATCCCTACGAGCAGTACTTC. Amino acids: CASSLRGGQGVRLNPYEQYF. The rearrangement joins TRBV27 to TRBJ2-7; 10 bases match TRBD1. The germline V gene encodes CDR1 MNHEY and CDR2 SMNVEV (reference sequence). After removal of 2 bases from V and 2 bases from J, the junction contained 18 bases not matched to a gene. The CDR3 is 20 residues long.

The chain is built from TRBV18 and TRBJ2-3; TRBD2 is a possible D gene (6 bases). The CDR3 extends over 17 amino acids. Trimming removed 3 bases at V and 4 bases at J, with 20 bases between. Per germline, CDR1 KGHSH and CDR2 LQKENI. For the CDR3, the DNA is TGTGCCAGCTCACCGTTCGCCCCAGGGTCGGGGGCAGATACGCAGTATTTT. Translation: CASSPFAPGSGADTQYF.

The chain has TRBV4-3 and TRBJ1-2; D possibly corresponds to TRBD1 (5 bases). V was pared by 2 bases and J by 8 bases, with 12 bases between. This CDR3 is 13 amino acids long. The germline V gene has CDR1 LGHNA and CDR2 YSLEER. The CDR3 bases are TGCGCCAGCAGCCAAACGACAGTGGGGGGCTACACCTTC. Translating gives CASSQTTVGGYTF.